This paragraph reports one T cell receptor beta chain. The CDR3 sequence is 15 residues long. The V gene lost 5 bases and the J gene lost 7 bases, with 20 bases spanning the gap. The germline V gene has CDR1 MNHEY and CDR2 SVGAGI. This sample is part of a study of shared clonotypes between healthy human individuals. Clones were sequenced by immunoSEQ multiplex PCR, and TCRdb holds only the in-frame ones, with some missing. Here the sample spans 700,000 or so clones, roughly 70% being singletons. The source of this sequence is a woman in her 30s in good health. Sequencing was done on a sample of memory CD4+ T cells sorted from blood. The subset here: CD45RA-negative fraction. The chain combines TRBV6-5 with TRBJ1-2, with D unresolved. In nucleotides, the CDR3 is TGTGCCAGCAGTAAGTCGTCGGCTTTCGGCGCTGGCTACACCTTC. The encoded protein is CASSKSSAFGAGYTF.